This T cell receptor (beta chain) was sequenced in a study of neurological immune-mediated disorders. This clonotype was counted a single time. What it binds is unknown. The cells used in sorted libraries, CD4+ or CD8+ T cells, numbered some 1 million. 5'RACE with 10-nucleotide random UMIs produced the cDNA. TCRdb reanalysed the 5' RACE reads using MiXCR and keeps one entry per CDR3 protein. The repertoire includes around 33,000 distinct CDR3 sequences, under 30% of them detected once, and 30% sits in the top ten. Findings of the study overall: Expansion of TCR clones was greatest in HTLV-1-associated myelopathy and smallest in multiple sclerosis, where it fell below that of healthy controls. None of the CDR3 amino acid sequences of expanded clones were shared across subjects, and this suggested private repertoires in all groups.

Specimen: CD4+ T cells from blood. The receptor's source is a man in his forties or fifties with HTLV-1-associated myelopathy (HAM/TSP).

The CDR3: CASSLTQNTGELFF. The CDR3 coding sequence is TGTGCCAGCTCACTTACACAGAACACCGGGGAGCTGTTTTTT. J is TRBJ2-2 and V is TRBV18; D not certain. The V gene lost 4 bases and the J gene lost 1 base, with 7 bases spanning the gap. CDR3 length: 14 amino acids. Germline V gene sequence: CDR1 KGHSH, CDR2 LQKENI.